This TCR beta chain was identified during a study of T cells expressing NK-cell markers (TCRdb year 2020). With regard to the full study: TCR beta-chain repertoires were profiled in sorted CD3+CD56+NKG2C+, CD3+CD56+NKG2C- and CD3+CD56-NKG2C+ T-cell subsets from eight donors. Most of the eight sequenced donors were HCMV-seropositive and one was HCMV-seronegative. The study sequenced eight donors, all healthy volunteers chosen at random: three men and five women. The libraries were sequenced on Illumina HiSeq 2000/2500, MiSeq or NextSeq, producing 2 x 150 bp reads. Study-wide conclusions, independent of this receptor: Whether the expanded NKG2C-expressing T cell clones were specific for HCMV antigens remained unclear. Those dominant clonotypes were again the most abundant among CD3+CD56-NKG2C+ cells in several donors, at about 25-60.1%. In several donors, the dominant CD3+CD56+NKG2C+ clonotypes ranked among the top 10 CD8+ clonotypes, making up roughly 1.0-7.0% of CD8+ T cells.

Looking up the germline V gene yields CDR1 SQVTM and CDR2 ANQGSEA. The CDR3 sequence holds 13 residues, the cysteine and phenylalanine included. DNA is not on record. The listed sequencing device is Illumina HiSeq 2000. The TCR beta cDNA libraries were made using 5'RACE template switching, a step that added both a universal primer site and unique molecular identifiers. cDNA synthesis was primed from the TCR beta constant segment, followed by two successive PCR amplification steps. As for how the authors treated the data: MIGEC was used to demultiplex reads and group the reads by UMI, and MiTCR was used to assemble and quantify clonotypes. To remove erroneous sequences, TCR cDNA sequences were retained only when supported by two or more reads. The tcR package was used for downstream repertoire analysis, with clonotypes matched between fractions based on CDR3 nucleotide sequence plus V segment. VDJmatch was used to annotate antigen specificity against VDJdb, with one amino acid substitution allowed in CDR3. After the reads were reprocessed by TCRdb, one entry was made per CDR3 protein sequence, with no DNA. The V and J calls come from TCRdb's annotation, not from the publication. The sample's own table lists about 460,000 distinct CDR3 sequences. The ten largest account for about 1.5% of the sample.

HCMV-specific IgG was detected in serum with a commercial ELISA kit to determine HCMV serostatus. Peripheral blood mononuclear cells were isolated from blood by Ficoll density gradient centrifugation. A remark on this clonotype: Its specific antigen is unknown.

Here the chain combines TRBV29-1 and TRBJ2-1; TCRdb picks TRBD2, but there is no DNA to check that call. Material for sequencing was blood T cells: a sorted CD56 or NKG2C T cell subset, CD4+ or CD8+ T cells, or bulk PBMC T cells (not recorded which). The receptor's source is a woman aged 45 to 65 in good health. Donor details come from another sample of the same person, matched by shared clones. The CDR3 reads CSVGLAEAGEQFF.